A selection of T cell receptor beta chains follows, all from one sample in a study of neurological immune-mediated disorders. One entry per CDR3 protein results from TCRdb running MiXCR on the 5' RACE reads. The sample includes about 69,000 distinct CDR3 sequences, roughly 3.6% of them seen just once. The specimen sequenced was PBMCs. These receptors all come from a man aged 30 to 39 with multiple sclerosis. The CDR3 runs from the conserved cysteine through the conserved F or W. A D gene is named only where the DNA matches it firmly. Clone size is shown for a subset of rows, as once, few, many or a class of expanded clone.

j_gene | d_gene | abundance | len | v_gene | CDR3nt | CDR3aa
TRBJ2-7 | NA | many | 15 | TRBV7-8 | TGTGCCAGCAGCTTATCGGGGCTAGCTAGCTACGAGCAGTACTTC | CASSLSGLASYEQYF
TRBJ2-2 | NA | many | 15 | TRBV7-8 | TGTGCCAGCAGCCTCACTCGGGGTCGGGCCGGGGAGCTGTTTTTT | CASSLTRGRAGELFF
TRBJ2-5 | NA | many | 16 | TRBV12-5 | TGTGCTAGTGGTTCCTTCTACAGGGAGTTAGGAGAGACCCAGTACTTC | CASGSFYRELGETQYF
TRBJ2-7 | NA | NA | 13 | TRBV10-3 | TGTGCCGCCTCTGGAAGGGACATCTACGAGCAGTACTTC | CAASGRDIYEQYF
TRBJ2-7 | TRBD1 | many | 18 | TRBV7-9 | TGTGCCAGCAGCTTAAGAGACCCGGGACAGAGATCCACCAACGAGCAGTACTTC | CASSLRDPGQRSTNEQYF
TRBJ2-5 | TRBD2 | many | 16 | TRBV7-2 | TGTGCCAGCAGCCCCGCCCCAGGACTAGCGGGGGAGACCCAGTACTTC | CASSPAPGLAGETQYF
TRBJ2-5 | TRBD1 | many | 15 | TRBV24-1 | TGTGCCACCAGTGATCCCACAGGGGGCGGAGAGACCCAGTACTTC | CATSDPTGGGETQYF
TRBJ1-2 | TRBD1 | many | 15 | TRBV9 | TGTGCCAGCGCCTTAACGGGGGGACAGGGAATGGGCTACACCTTC | CASALTGGQGMGYTF
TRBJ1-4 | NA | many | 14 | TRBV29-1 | TGCAGCGTCACGGGTCCTACAACTAATGAAAAACTGTTTTTT | CSVTGPTTNEKLFF
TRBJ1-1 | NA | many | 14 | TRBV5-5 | TGTGCCAGCAGCTTGCTACGGAGGAACACTGAAGCTTTCTTT | CASSLLRRNTEAFF
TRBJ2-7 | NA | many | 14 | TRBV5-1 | TGCGCCAGCAGCCTGGCGACTAGTGGGTACGAGCAGTACTTC | CASSLATSGYEQYF
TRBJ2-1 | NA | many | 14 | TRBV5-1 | TGCGCCAGCAGCTTGTTACAGGGTGTCAATGAGCAGTTCTTC | CASSLLQGVNEQFF
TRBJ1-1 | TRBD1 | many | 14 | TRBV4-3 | TGCGCCAGCAGCCAAGTCAAGGGGGCGTTTGGAGCTTTCTTT | CASSQVKGAFGAFF
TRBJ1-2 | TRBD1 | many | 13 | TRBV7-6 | TGTGCCAGCAGCCCACAGGGGAACTATGGCTACACCTTC | CASSPQGNYGYTF
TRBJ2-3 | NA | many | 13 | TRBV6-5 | TGTGCCAGCAGTTCGGGCCCCCTGCGCACGCAGTATTTT | CASSSGPLRTQYF
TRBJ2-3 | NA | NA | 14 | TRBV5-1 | TGCGCCAGCAGACAAGGGGAAAGGACAGATACGCAGTATTTT | CASRQGERTDTQYF
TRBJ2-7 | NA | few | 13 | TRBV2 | TGTGCCAGCAGTGAGCCCTTCTCCTACGAGCAGTACTTC | CASSEPFSYEQYF
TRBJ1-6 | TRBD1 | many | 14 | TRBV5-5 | TGTGCCAGCAGCTTGACGGACAGGGTTTCACCCCTCCACTTT | CASSLTDRVSPLHF
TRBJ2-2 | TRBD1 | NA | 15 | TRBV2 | TGTGCCAGCTGGGCGACAGGGGTGACGGGCGGGGAGCTGTTTTTT | CASWATGVTGGELFF
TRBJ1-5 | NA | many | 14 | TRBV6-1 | TGTGCCAGCAGTAAACAGGGTTTTCTTCAGCCCCAGCATTTT | CASSKQGFLQPQHF
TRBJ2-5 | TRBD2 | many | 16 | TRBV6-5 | TGTGCCAGCAGTTACGCGACTAGCGGGGGACAAGAGACCCAGTACTTC | CASSYATSGGQETQYF
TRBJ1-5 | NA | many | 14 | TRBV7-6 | TGTGCCAGCAGTTCTGAGGGTCGCGGTCAGCCCCAGAATTTT | CASSSEGRGQPQNF
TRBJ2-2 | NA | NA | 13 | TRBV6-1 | TGTGCCAGCAGTCTCGGGACGTCCGGGGAGCTGTTTTTT | CASSLGTSGELFF
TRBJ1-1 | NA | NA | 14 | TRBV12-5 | TGTGCTAGTGGGGGGGACTTCATGAACACTGAAGCTTTCTTT | CASGGDFMNTEAFF
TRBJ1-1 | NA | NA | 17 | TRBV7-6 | TGTGCCAGCAGCAAAGTGCAGTCCGGGATTCGGATCACTGAAGCTTTCTTT | CASSKVQSGIRITEAFF
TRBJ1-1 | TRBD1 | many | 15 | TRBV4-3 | TGCGCCAGCAGCCGGGACAGGGGGCTTTGGACTGAAGCTTTCTTT | CASSRDRGLWTEAFF
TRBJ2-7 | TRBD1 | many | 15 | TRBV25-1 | TGTGCCAGCAGTCCGCCCGGGACAGGGCTCTACGAGCAGTACTTC | CASSPPGTGLYEQYF
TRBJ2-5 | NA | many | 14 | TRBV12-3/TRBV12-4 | TGTGCCAGCAGTATCTTAAGTAGACAAGAGACCCAGTACTTC | CASSILSRQETQYF
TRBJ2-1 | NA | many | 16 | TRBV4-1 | TGCGCCAGCAGCCAATCCTCCGTGTGGGGTTACAATGAGCAGTTCTTC | CASSQSSVWGYNEQFF
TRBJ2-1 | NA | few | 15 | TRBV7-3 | TGTGCCAGCAGCTCGGACTCCAGCTCCTACAATGAGCAGTTCTTC | CASSSDSSSYNEQFF
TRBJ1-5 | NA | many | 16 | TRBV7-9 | TGTGCCAGCAGCCCCCTACGACAGGTTGGCAATCAGCCCCAGCATTTT | CASSPLRQVGNQPQHF
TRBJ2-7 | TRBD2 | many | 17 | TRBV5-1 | TGCGCCAGCAGTCACTCACTAGCGGGGGGCAACACCTACGAGCAGTACTTC | CASSHSLAGGNTYEQYF
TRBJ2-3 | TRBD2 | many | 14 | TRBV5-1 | TGCGCCAGCAGCTGGAGCGGGGGAACAGATACGCAGTATTTT | CASSWSGGTDTQYF
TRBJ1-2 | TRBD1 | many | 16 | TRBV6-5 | TGTGCCAGCAGTTACGGGGGGACAGGGGGTTCGTCCAACTACACCTTC | CASSYGGTGGSSNYTF
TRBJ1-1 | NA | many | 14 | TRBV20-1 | TGCAGTGCCGGCAAGACGGGGTTCGGGGCTGAAGCTTTCTTT | CSAGKTGFGAEAFF
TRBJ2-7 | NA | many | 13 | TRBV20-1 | TGCAGTGCTAGAGCAGACAGGGACTGGGAGCAGTACTTC | CSARADRDWEQYF